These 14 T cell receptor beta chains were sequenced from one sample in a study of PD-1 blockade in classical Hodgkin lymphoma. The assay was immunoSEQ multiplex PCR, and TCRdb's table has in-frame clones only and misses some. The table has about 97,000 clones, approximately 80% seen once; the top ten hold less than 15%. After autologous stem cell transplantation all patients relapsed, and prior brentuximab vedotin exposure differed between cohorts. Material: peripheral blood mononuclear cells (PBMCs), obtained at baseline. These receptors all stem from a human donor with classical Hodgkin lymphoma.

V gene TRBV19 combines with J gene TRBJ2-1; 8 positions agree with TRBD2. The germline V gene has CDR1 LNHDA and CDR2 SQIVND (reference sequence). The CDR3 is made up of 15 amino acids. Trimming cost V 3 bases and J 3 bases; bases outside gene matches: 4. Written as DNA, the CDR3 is TGTGCCAGTAGTATGGATCGGGAGGGCTACAATGAGCAGTTCTTC. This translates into CASSMDREGYNEQFF.

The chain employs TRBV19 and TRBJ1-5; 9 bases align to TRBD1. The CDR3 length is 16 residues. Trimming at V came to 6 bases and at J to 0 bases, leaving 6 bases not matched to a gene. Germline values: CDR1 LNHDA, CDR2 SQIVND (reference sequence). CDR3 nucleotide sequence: TGTGCCAGTAGCTGGACAGGGGCTCATAGCAATCAGCCCCAGCATTTT. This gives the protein CASSWTGAHSNQPQHF.

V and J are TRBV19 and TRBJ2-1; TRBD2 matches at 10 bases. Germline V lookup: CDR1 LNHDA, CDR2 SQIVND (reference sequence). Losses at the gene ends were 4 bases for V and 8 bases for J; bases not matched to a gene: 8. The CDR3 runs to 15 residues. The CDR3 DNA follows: TGTGCCAGTAGTAACCCCGCTAGCGGGAGAGATGAGCAGTTCTTC. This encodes CASSNPASGRDEQFF.

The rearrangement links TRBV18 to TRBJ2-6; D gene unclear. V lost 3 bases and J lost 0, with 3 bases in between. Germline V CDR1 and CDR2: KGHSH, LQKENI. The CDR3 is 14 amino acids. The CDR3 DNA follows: TGTGCCAGCTCACCCGTCTCTGGGGCCAACGTCCTGACTTTC. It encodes CASSPVSGANVLTF.

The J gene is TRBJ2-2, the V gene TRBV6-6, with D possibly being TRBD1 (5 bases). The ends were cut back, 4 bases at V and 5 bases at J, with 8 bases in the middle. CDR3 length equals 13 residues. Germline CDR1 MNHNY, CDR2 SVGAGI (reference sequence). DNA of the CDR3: TGTGCCAGCAGTTCCCAGGGTACCGGGGAGCTGTTTTTT. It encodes CASSSQGTGELFF.

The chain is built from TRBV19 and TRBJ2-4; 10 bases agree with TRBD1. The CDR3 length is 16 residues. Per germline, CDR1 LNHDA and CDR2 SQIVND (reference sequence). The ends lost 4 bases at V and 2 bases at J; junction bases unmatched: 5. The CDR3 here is CASSNRQGASKNIQYF. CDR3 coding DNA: TGTGCCAGTAGTAACCGACAGGGGGCGTCCAAAAACATTCAGTACTTC.

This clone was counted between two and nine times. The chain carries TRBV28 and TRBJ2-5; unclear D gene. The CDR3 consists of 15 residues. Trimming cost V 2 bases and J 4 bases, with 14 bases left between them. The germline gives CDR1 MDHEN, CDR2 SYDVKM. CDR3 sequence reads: CASSLSLVRAETQYF. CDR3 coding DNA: TGTGCCAGCAGTTTAAGCCTCGTGAGAGCAGAGACCCAGTACTTC.

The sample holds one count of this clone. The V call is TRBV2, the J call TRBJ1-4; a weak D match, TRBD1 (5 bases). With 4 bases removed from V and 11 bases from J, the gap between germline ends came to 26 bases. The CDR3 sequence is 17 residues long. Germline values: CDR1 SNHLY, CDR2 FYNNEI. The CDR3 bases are TGTGCCAGCAGTGCAACACCCACCAGGGTGGCGGGTGGGAAACTGTTTTTT. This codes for CASSATPTRVAGGKLFF.

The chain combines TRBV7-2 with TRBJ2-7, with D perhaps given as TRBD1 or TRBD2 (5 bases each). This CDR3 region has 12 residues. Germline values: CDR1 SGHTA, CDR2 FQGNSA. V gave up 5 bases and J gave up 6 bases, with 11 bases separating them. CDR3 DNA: TGTGCCAGCAGCCCCGGGGCGATCGAGCAGTACTTC. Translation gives CASSPGAIEQYF.

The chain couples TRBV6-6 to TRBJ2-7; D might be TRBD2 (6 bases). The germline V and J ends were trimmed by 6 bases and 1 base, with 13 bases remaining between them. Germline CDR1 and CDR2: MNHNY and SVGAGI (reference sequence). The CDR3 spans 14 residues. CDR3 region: CASRDGTPSYEQYF. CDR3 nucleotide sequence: TGTGCCAGCAGGGACGGGACTCCGTCCTACGAGCAGTACTTC.

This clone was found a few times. DNA of the CDR3: TGTGCCAGCAGCCACGGACTAGCGGGAGGCACCCACGAGCAGTACTTC. Its protein is CASSHGLAGGTHEQYF. The chain couples TRBV11-2 to TRBJ2-7, with 14 nucleotides matching TRBD2. The J segment lost 5 bases and the V segment lost 5 bases, leaving 8 bases of the junction unmatched. Germline CDR1 and CDR2: SGHAT and FQNNGV. This CDR3 is 16 amino acids long.

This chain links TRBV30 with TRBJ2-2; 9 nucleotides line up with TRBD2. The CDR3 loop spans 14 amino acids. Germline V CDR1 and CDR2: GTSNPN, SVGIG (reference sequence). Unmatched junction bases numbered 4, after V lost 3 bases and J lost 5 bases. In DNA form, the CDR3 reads TGTGCCTGGAGAGCTAGCGGGACGACCGGGGAGCTGTTTTTT. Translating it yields CAWRASGTTGELFF.

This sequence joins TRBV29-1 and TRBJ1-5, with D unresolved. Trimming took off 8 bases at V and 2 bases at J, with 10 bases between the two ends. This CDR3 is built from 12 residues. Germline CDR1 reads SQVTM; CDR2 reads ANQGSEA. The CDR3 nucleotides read TGCAGCACCCGGATCGGCAATCAGCCCCAGCATTTT. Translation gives CSTRIGNQPQHF.

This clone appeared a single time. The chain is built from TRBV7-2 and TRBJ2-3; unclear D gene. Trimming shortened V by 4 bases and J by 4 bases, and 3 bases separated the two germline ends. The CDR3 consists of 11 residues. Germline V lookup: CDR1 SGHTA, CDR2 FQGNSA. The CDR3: CASSSSDTQYF. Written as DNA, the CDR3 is TGTGCCAGCAGCTCTTCAGATACGCAGTATTTT.